This paragraph reports one T cell receptor (beta chain). At survey resolution, 400 ng of DNA per sample was split into two 200 ng replicates. Some clones are missing from TCRdb's copy, which holds only in-frame ones; the method was immunoSEQ multiplex PCR. The data hold some 5,000 clones, with approximately 87% observed a single time. This entry belongs to a study of hypomethylating agent response in myelodysplastic syndrome. The overall study: Non-responders met neither complete response nor hematologic improvement criteria, which defined response.

The CDR3 spans 13 residues. Germline values: CDR1 WNHNN, CDR2 SYGVQD (reference sequence). With 8 bases removed from V and 5 bases from J, the gap between germline ends came to 14 bases. The J gene is TRBJ2-3, the V gene TRBV10-1; the D gene is possibly TRBD2 (6 bases). This material consisted of bone marrow, taken before or after starting hypomethylating agent treatment for myelodysplastic syndrome (not recorded which). The sequence derives from a human donor with myelodysplastic syndrome. The CDR3 sequence is CASAQGGVDTQYF. The CDR3 DNA reads TGCGCCAGCGCCCAAGGAGGGGTAGATACGCAGTATTTT.